This TCR beta chain was profiled in a study of blood T cell repertoires in COVID-19. Study overall: The United States, Italy and Spain provided the acute and convalescent COVID-19 samples. Sources were T cells, B-cell-depleted T cells, or PBMCs; the material itself was cDNA or gDNA.

This CDR3 is 15 amino acids long. CDR1 and CDR2 (germline): LNHDA, SQIVND (reference sequence). The V gene end was trimmed by 5 bases and the J gene end by 4 bases; junction bases not matched to a gene: 5. Per the original data handling: For nucleated cells, counts were estimated from reference gene primer amplification. Libraries were prepared by immunoSEQ multiplex PCR; TCRdb keeps only in-frame clonotypes and omits some of them. The DNA was the basis for D and trimming; V, J and clone size are from that table. Of roughly 100,000 clones listed, roughly 80% are singletons. Specimen: peripheral blood. The V gene is TRBV19, the J gene TRBJ1-5; 10 bases agree with TRBD1. This receptor was identified in an older man with active or convalescent COVID-19. The CDR3 sequence: CASSPRQGANQPQHF. The CDR3, as DNA: TGTGCCAGTAGTCCGCGACAGGGGGCGAATCAGCCCCAGCATTTT.